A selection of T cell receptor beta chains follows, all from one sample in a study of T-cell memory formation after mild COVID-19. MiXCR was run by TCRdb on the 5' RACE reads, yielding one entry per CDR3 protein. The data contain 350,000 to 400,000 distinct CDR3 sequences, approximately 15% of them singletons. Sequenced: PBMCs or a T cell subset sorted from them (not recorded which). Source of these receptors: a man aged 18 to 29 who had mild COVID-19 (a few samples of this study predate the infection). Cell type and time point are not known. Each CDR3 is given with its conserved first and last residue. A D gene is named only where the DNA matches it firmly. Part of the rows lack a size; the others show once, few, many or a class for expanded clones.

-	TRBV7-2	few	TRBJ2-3	CASSLQGGRTSTDTQYF	TGTGCCAGCAGCTTACAGGGGGGACGAACTAGCACAGATACGCAGTATTTT
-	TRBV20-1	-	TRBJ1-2	CSARDASSPYGYTF	TGCAGTGCTAGAGATGCATCCTCCCCTTATGGCTACACCTTC
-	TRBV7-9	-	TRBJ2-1	CASSSHLGGWRNNEQFF	TGTGCCAGCAGCTCCCACCTGGGGGGTTGGCGGAACAATGAGCAGTTCTTC
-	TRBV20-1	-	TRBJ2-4	CSALTLAKNIQYF	TGCAGTGCTCTGACACTAGCCAAAAACATTCAGTACTTC
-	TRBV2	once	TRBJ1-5	CASRWGGRSNQPQHF	TGTGCCAGCAGATGGGGGGGCAGGTCGAATCAGCCCCAGCATTTT
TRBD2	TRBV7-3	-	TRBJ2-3	CASSRAGLASDTQYF	TGTGCCAGCAGCCGTGCAGGACTAGCATCGGATACGCAGTATTTT
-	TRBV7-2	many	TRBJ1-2	CASSLEGGRYDGYTF	TGTGCCAGCAGCTTAGAAGGGGGGAGGTACGATGGCTACACCTTC
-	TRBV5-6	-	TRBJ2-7	CASSPGGRVGEQYF	TGTGCCAGCAGCCCTGGCGGCAGGGTAGGGGAGCAGTACTTC
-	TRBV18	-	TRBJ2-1	CASSPQGETYNEQFF	TGTGCCAGCTCACCCCAGGGAGAGACCTACAATGAGCAGTTCTTC
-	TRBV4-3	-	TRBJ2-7	CASSPRQESYEQYF	TGCGCCAGCAGCCCAAGACAGGAAAGTTACGAGCAGTACTTC
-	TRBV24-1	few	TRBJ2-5	CATSDPRGEETQYF	TGTGCCACCAGTGACCCCAGGGGAGAAGAGACCCAGTACTTC